What follows describes a single T cell receptor (beta chain). As yet, its antigen is unknown. TCR beta CDR3 regions were amplified from RNA. The HTBI primer set served for first-round RT-PCR of the TCR CDR3. In TCRdb, the multiplex PCR reads were re-called with MiXCR into one record per CDR3 protein. The sample yields more than 500,000 distinct CDR3 sequences, roughly 14% seen once. This record belongs to a study of T cells in Graves' hyperthyroidism and ophthalmopathy. Study findings and constraints: Ophthalmopathy was identified by the model a median 6.5 months ahead of onset. Blood held most thyroid clonotypes expanded above 0.001 frequency. In the analysis, a 13 V-J model separated ophthalmopathy from stable hyperthyroidism.

This CDR3 contains 17 residues. Germline V CDR1 and CDR2: SGHTA, FQGNSA. The V and J ends lost 0 bases and 3 bases, in that order; junction bases with no gene match: 8. Sample: blood. The TCR originated in a middle-aged woman with Graves' ophthalmopathy. The chain combines TRBV7-2 with TRBJ2-4; 7 bases line up with TRBD2. Written as DNA, the CDR3 is TGTGCCAGCAGCTTAGCGGGAGGGCCGCGAGACAAAAACATTCAGTACTTC. Translation: CASSLAGGPRDKNIQYF.